This TCR beta chain was identified during a study of blood T cells in healthy people across ages. Whole-study results and caveats: Unsorted PBMCs ruled out conclusive naive versus antigen-experienced comparison. Age brought a roughly linear fall in TCR beta diversity measured per million T cells. Considered underestimates were the diversity estimates obtained from one million T cells.

CDR3 length: 15 residues. Germline CDR1 is SGHTA and CDR2 is FQGNSA. The germline V and J ends were trimmed by 1 base and 0 bases, with 10 bases remaining between them. This clonotype turned up a few times. Its antigen remains unknown. Alongside a J-beta primer mix, a sample-barcoded 5' primer served in a second PCR lasting 7 to 11 cycles. All samples gave at least 3 million CDR3-containing paired-end reads. TCRdb recomputed calls from the 5' RACE reads with MiXCR, one row per CDR3 protein. The data contain hundreds of thousands of distinct CDR3 sequences, roughly 50% of them seen just once; the ten biggest clones take up roughly 13%.

This clonotype originated in a man aged 25 to 40 in good health. Sequenced: blood. This rearrangement joins TRBV7-2 to TRBJ2-7; D gene ambiguous. CDR3 sequence (DNA): TGTGCCAGCAGCTTAGGACTGCTGAGCTCCTACGAGCAGTACTTC. This sequence encodes CASSLGLLSSYEQYF.